The sequence of this TCR beta chain was determined in a study of T cells in Graves' hyperthyroidism and ophthalmopathy. Amplification targeted TCR beta CDR3 regions from RNA transcripts. With the HTBI primer set, the TCR CDR3 went through a first round of RT-PCR. TCRdb recomputed calls from the multiplex PCR reads with MiXCR, one row per CDR3 protein. The data hold a few hundred thousand distinct CDR3 sequences, with roughly 14% observed a single time. Lactation, pregnancy, other autoimmune disease or uncontrolled infection excluded patients. In making diagnoses, clinical symptoms, serum thyroxine and TRAb, thyroid ultrasound and orbital computed tomography were all used. Findings and caveats of the study: Ophthalmopathy and stable hyperthyroidism were told apart by a 13 V-J model.

This clonotype was counted ten times or more. The antigen is unknown. The clonotype comes from a woman aged 25 to 45 with Graves' hyperthyroidism. The sequencing sample was made of blood.

The CDR3 is CASSLVSTSGTDTQYF. The DNA for the CDR3 is TGTGCCAGCAGCTTAGTTTCGACTAGCGGCACAGATACGCAGTATTTT. The chain combines TRBV11-2 with TRBJ2-3; 8 bases fit TRBD2. In germline, CDR1 is SGHAT, CDR2 FQNNGV. V lost 1 base, J lost 1 base, and 4 bases stayed unmatched. The CDR3 is 16 amino acids.